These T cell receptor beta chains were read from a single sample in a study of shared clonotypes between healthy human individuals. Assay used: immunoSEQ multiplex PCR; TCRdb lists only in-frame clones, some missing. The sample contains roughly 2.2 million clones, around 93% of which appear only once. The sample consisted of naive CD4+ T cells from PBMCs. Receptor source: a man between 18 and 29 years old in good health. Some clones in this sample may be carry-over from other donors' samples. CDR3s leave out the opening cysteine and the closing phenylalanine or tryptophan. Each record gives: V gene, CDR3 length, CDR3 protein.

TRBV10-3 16 AISGPPGLAGGPNEQF
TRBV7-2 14 ASSLTGTANTGELF
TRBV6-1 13 ASSEGSTSTDTQY
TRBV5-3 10 ARTRRPGELF
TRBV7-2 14 ASSLSDRVPNYGYT
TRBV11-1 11 ASSLGPARTQY
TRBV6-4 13 ASRSRDGNTGELF
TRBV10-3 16 AISQTSGSQQLTGELF
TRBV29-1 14 SVEPGLAGSYNEQF
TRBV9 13 ASRRVSGDTGELF
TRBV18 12 ASSRQTQGDEAF
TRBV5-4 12 ASSSWGDTGELF
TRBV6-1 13 ASSSREDDYNEQF
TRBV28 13 ASSPWTGHNYGYT
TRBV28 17 ASSFLGGAPYGSYNEQF
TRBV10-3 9 AISGPYEQY
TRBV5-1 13 ASSLGQGHGYGYT
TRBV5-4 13 ASSLSGQIQETQY
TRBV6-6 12 ASSYGGQIYEQY
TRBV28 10 ASSFVSYGYT
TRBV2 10 ASTLYVYGYT
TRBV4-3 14 ASSQDPSGTSYTQY
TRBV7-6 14 ASPLGGTVKFPEAF
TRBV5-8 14 ASSFRRGSAYNEQF
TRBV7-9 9 ASSLEYGYT
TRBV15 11 ATSRDRPYEQY